A selection of T cell receptor beta chains follows, all from one sample in a study of a mutant IDH1 vaccine in newly diagnosed glioma. The antigens for these receptors are not known. Assay: immunoSEQ multiplex PCR; the TCRdb copy retains only in-frame clones and omits some. The table lists about 56,000 clones, 85% to 90% of them singletons. The material sequenced was PBMCs, taken from a glioma patient whose treatment included an IDH1 peptide vaccine. The receptors come from a man aged 35 to 55 with glioma. Each CDR3 is given with its conserved first and last residue. D genes are given only for firm matches. Expanded clones are given a class, and other clones once, few, many or no size at all.

V gene,J gene,D gene,clone size,CDR3 protein
TRBV29-1,TRBJ2-3,-,-,CSVEDALNDRSTDTQYF
TRBV9,TRBJ2-3,-,-,CASSGRGEGDTQYF
TRBV27,TRBJ2-1,TRBD1,-,CASSLSRDRGWGEQFF
TRBV27,-,-,-,CASSLSKSHYEQYF
TRBV6-5,TRBJ1-2,-,-,CASTPAGGDYGYTF
TRBV6-5,TRBJ1-1,-,-,CASSYAGGEAFF
TRBV27,TRBJ1-1,-,-,CASPPITGTEAFF
TRBV5-1,TRBJ2-7,TRBD1,-,CASSLVGTGKREEQYF
TRBV10-1,TRBJ1-1,-,-,CASMKRESEAFF
TRBV9,TRBJ2-1,TRBD2,-,CASSGTSGRSSGNEQFF
TRBV5-1,TRBJ2-7,-,-,CASSPGTYEQYF
TRBV6-6,TRBJ2-7,TRBD1,-,CASSYRDRGYEQYF
TRBV19,TRBJ1-2,-,-,CASSSRRAQLQIYGYTF
TRBV5-1,TRBJ2-4,TRBD1,-,CASSLLQQGATSVYF
TRBV19,TRBJ2-1,TRBD2,-,CASSTAGGWDEQFF
TRBV19,TRBJ1-5,-,-,CASSIRTVNQPQHF
TRBV9,TRBJ2-1,-,few,CASSVAGRINEQFF
TRBV6-5,TRBJ1-2,-,-,CASKRTTSNYGYTF
TRBV29-1,TRBJ1-1,-,few,CSVRGGEHTEAFF
TRBV7-3,TRBJ1-1,-,-,CASQENTEAFF
TRBV6-5,TRBJ2-7,-,-,CASSYHRVAYEQYF
TRBV5-4,TRBJ2-2,TRBD1,-,CASSPNRGRDTGELFF
TRBV4-1,TRBJ2-1,TRBD2,-,CASSQTSGSYEQFF
TRBV2,TRBJ1-1,TRBD1,few,CASKGQGIMNTEAFF
TRBV10-3,TRBJ2-7,TRBD1,-,CAISDGGQGLYEQYF
TRBV5-4,TRBJ2-7,-,-,CASSTGQSYEQYF
TRBV6-1,TRBJ2-7,-,few,CASSEGNRQYF